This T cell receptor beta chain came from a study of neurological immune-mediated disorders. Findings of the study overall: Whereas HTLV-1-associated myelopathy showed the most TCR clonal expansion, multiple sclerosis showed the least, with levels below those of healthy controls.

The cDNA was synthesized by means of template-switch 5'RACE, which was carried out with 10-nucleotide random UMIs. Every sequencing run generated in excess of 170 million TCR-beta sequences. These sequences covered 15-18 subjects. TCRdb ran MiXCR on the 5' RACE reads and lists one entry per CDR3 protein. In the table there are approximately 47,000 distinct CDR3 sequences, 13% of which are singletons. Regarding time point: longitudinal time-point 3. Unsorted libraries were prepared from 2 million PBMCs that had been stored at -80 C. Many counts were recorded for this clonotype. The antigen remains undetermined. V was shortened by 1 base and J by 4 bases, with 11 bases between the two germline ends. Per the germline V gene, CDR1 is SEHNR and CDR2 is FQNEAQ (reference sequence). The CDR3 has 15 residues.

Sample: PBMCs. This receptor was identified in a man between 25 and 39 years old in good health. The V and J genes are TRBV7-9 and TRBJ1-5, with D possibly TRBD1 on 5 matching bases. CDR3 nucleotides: TGTGCCAGCAGCTTAGGTTCTGGGGGAAATCAGCCCCAGCATTTT. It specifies CASSLGSGGNQPQHF.